This T cell receptor (beta chain) was found in a study of T cell responses to AZD1222 COVID-19 vaccine listed by TCRdb under 2021. Context from the whole study: AZD1222 recipients whose second dose came at about 4 weeks and those whose second dose came at about 12 weeks were combined into one group, since spike-specific TCR depth and breadth did not differ between the two schedules. TCR sequencing was performed for about 250 trial participants, of whom some 200 were given two doses of AZD1222 and approximately 25 were given two doses of MenACWY control vaccine. Trial participants were enrolled into age subgroups of 18-55, 56-69 and 70-plus years, which contained around 150, 29 and 61 TCR-sequenced participants, respectively. Overall study results and their limits: Epitopes outside the regions mutated in the B.1.351 and B.1.1.7 variants were reportedly recognized by nearly half of the unique spike-specific TCRs. In the small 56-69-year group, the increase in depth fell short of significance, most likely because of low power. Participants were mostly white British and included more females than males, and it was suggested by the authors that clonal diversity may have been underestimated. Because no samples from the day 14 peak response were available, repertoires could be characterized only after the peak T cell response. The whole spike protein was spanned by vaccine-associated CD4 TCRs, and dominant responses were seen in regions 160-218 and 743-854. Spike-specific TCR breadth and depth rose significantly after two AZD1222 doses compared with day 0 and with MenACWY recipients. Conclusions about previously exposed vaccinees are limited because only five to seven AZD1222 recipients were SARS-CoV-2 seropositive at baseline.

As concerns this clone: What this receptor recognizes is not known. Base qualities were left out, and no much larger clone turns up one base away.

Measured from the cysteine to the phenylalanine, the CDR3 is 16 residues long. Only the CDR3 DNA stays, 48 bases, in frame from base 1. The germline V gene supplies CDR1 MRHNA and CDR2 SNTAGT. V is reduced by 2 bases and J by 0 bases, leaving a spacing of 11 bases between them. The CDR3 regions of human TCRbeta chains were analyzed by immunosequencing. The study's processing was this. Repertoire TCRs were matched against a reference library of SARS-CoV-2-specific TCRs generated with the MIRA antigen-specificity platform. Breadth meant the fraction of unique TCRs that were SARS-CoV-2-associated, whereas depth meant the fraction of total T cells that were SARS-CoV-2-associated. Each spike-specific TCR was assigned to its reactive spike region and to a CD4 or CD8 class using the MIRA data. Log10-transformed breadth and depth values were compared by one-way ANOVA with Sidak's multiple comparisons tests. TCRdb took over this immuneACCESS table, retaining in-frame rearrangements with V and J assigned. Such tables are incomplete; in checked studies, under half of the missing clones stem from an unresolved V gene, and the remainder is unexplained. V and J calls and clone size are given by that table; D and trimming were obtained from the DNA. The sample includes some 110,000 clones, with around 90% observed a single time. The ten largest clonotypes hold about 9.1% of the sample.

The intended sense of this specimen's time point label: baseline before first vaccination. Vaccinee samples came from UK trials COV001 and COV002, including a single-blind randomized controlled phase 2/3 trial of AZD1222 (ChAdOx1 nCoV-19) in healthy adults. Trial participant PBMC samples were collected at day 0 and day 28 after the second dose for TCRbeta chain sequencing. The source was peripheral blood, collected on day 0 of AZD1222 vaccination. The receptor comes from an adult in good health. The chain joins TRBV6-4 to TRBJ1-5; the D gene assignment is ambiguous. The DNA sequence reads TGTGCCAGCAGTGACAGGGCTCCCAATAGCAATCAGCCCCAGCATTTT. Protein translation: CASSDRAPNSNQPQHF.